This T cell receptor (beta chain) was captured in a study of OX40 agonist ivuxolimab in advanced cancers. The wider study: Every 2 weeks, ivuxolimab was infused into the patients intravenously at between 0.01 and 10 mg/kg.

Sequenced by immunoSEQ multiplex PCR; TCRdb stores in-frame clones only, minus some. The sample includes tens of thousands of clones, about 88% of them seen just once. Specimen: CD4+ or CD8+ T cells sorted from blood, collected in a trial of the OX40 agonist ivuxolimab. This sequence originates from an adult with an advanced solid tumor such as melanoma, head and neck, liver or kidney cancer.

This CDR3 is CASSLIFFQEGLGTEAFF. Written as DNA, the CDR3 is TGTGCCAGCAGCTTAATATTTTTTCAGGAGGGGTTAGGCACTGAAGCTTTCTTT. This sequence joins TRBV7-9 and TRBJ1-1; tentative D call: TRBD1 (5 bases). V gave up 2 bases and J gave up 4 bases, with 23 bases separating them. CDR1 SEHNR and CDR2 FQNEAQ come from the germline V gene (reference sequence). This CDR3 contains 18 residues.